This T cell receptor beta chain was found in a study of vaccination effects on CD4 cells after COVID-19. Findings and caveats of the study: Of the vaccine-induced clones from healthy vaccinees, merely 1 of 255 recognized common cold coronaviruses as well.

Method: immunoSEQ multiplex PCR; TCRdb's copy keeps in-frame clones and lacks some. Of fewer than 70,000 clones in the sample, 80% were seen once. After expansion with viral peptide pools in the ViraFEST assay, antigen-specific CD4+ T cells were sequenced. Upon completion of about 10 days in culture, CD4+ T cells were isolated. Vaccine recipients lacked prior SARS-CoV-2 infection and had negative nucleocapsid antibodies. Fresh IL-2-containing medium replaced half the medium on days 3 and 7. The table lists this clone with a count of one. What it binds is unknown. V lost 2 bases to trimming and J lost 6 bases; unmatched junction nucleotides: 1. Germline-derived CDR1 and CDR2 are MDHEN and SYDVKM. The CDR3 totals 13 residues.

The receptor was derived from a human donor who received a COVID-19 vaccine. This material consisted of CD4+ T cells from PBMCs cultured with SARS-CoV-2 spike peptides, taken before COVID-19 vaccination. The chain recombines TRBV28 with TRBJ1-2, with 9 bases lining up with TRBD1. The CDR3 loop is CASSLRTGDGYTF. The CDR3, as DNA: TGTGCCAGCAGTTTAAGGACAGGGGATGGCTACACCTTC.